The TCR beta chain under discussion was sequenced for a study of T cells in Graves' hyperthyroidism and ophthalmopathy. Study outcomes and limitations: Most thyroid clonotypes that were expanded above 0.001 also turned up in blood.

Amplification of TCR beta CDR3 regions used RNA as the template. The TCR CDR3 was amplified in a first-round RT-PCR using the HTBI primer set. MiXCR, run by TCRdb on the multiplex PCR reads, gives a single entry per CDR3 protein. This sample carries about 250,000 distinct CDR3 sequences, around 25% of them seen once, and the ten largest clones take under 40%. A word on this clonotype: What it recognizes is unknown.

J gave up 6 bases and V 2 bases, and 7 bases lay outside the gene matches. Germline-derived CDR1 and CDR2 are MNHNS and SASEGT. This CDR3 region has 15 residues. Sequencing was carried out using blood. The chain joins TRBV6-1 to TRBJ2-7, with 10 bases identical to TRBD2. This sequence originates from a woman aged 35 to 49 with Graves' ophthalmopathy. The CDR3 nucleotides are TGTGCCAGCAGTGAAATCACTAGCGGGAACGGCGAGCAGTACTTC. Protein: CASSEITSGNGEQYF.